The 31 T cell receptor beta chains presented below share a single source sample, sequenced in a study of T-cell memory formation after mild COVID-19. TCRdb processed the 5' RACE reads anew with MiXCR; each CDR3 protein has one entry. The table has 65,000 to 100,000 distinct CDR3 sequences, about 13% seen once. The sequenced sample consisted of PBMCs or a T cell subset sorted from them (not recorded which). The receptors stem from a man between 18 and 35 years old who had mild COVID-19 (a few samples of this study predate the infection). Cell type and time point are not known.

The CDR3 reads CASSMTGHGGELFF. The CDR3 DNA reads TGTGCCAGCAGTATGACAGGGCATGGCGGGGAGCTGTTTTTT. V is TRBV28 and J is TRBJ2-2; 7 positions agree with TRBD1. Germline V gene lookup returns CDR1 MDHEN and CDR2 SYDVKM. Trimming took 5 bases from V and 7 from J; bases not matched to a gene: 7. The CDR3 runs 14 residues.

This clonotype was counted between two and nine times. The chain carries TRBV12-3 or TRBV12-4 and TRBJ2-7; D remains unclear. Trimming stripped 2 bases from V and 4 bases from J, with 3 bases between. This CDR3 spans 11 amino acids. In nucleotides, the CDR3 is TGTGCCAGCAGTTTACAATACGAGCAGTACTTC. It is translated as CASSLQYEQYF.

V gene TRBV5-5 combines with J gene TRBJ2-5, with D possibly being TRBD1 (6 bases). Trimming took off 4 bases at V and 1 base at J, with 17 bases between the two ends. The germline gives CDR1 SGHKS, CDR2 YYEKEE (reference sequence). The CDR3 spans 16 residues. The CDR3 reads CASSEETGHFQETQYF. The CDR3, as DNA: TGTGCCAGCAGCGAGGAAACGGGACATTTCCAAGAGACCCAGTACTTC.

In its sample, this clonotype was seen a few times. The V call is TRBV4-2, the J call TRBJ2-1; D not resolved. With 1 base removed from V and 8 bases from J, the gap between germline ends came to 12 bases. The CDR3 spans 14 residues. The V gene's germline CDR1 is LGHNA and CDR2 YNFKEQ. The CDR3 reads CASSQAGLGYEQFF. The CDR3 DNA reads TGTGCCAGCAGCCAAGCGGGTCTGGGATATGAGCAGTTCTTC.

V is TRBV12-3 or TRBV12-4 and J is TRBJ1-1, with unresolved D. Trimming shortened V by 6 bases and J by 3 bases, and 11 bases separated the two germline ends. This CDR3 comprises 13 residues. CDR3 sequence (DNA): TGTGCCAGCAGGGCTATCGGTTACACTGAAGCTTTCTTT. It translates to CASRAIGYTEAFF.

This clonotype was observed at least ten times. This chain joins TRBV6-2 or TRBV6-3 and TRBJ2-2, with 8 bases lining up with TRBD1. CDR3 length equals 17 residues. CDR1 MNHEY and CDR2 SVGEGT come from the germline V gene. The V gene end was trimmed by 2 bases and the J gene end by 7 bases; junction bases not matched to a gene: 12. The CDR3 nucleotides are TGTGCCAGCAGTTACCGCCGAAGCAGGGGGCTGGTCGGGGAGCTGTTTTTT. Amino acids: CASSYRRSRGLVGELFF.

The chain has TRBV5-5 and TRBJ2-1; D gene uncertain. The germline gives CDR1 SGHKS, CDR2 YYEKEE (reference sequence). This CDR3 spans 12 amino acids. V was shortened by 1 base and J by 6 bases, with 5 bases between the two germline ends. CDR3 bases: TGTGCCAGCAGCTTGACGGTCAATGAGCAGTTCTTC. Translation gives CASSLTVNEQFF.

This clonotype was seen more than once but under ten times. V gene TRBV12-3 or TRBV12-4 combines with J gene TRBJ2-7; D is perhaps TRBD2 (6 bases). The CDR3 consists of 13 residues. V was trimmed by 3 bases and J by 7 bases, leaving 13 bases between them. This CDR3 is CASSFGTVVEQYF. CDR3 DNA sequence: TGTGCCAGCAGTTTTGGGACTGTCGTAGAGCAGTACTTC.

This chain joins TRBV6-1 and TRBJ1-1; weak D call: TRBD1 (5 bases). The CDR3 runs to 13 residues. Trimming shortened V by 2 bases and J by 10 bases, and 14 bases separated the two germline ends. CDR1 and CDR2 from the germline V gene are MNHNS and SASEGT. Here the CDR3 reads CASSERIVRGAFF. The CDR3 DNA reads as TGTGCCAGCAGTGAAAGGATTGTTAGGGGAGCTTTCTTT.

The rearrangement links TRBV5-1 to TRBJ2-7, with D possibly being TRBD2 (6 bases). V was shortened by 2 bases and J by 7 bases, with 13 bases between the two germline ends. This CDR3 is 13 amino acids long. Germline assignment: CDR1 SGHRS and CDR2 YFSETQ. CDR3 sequence (DNA): TGCGCCAGCAGCTTATACTCCCGGGGGGAGCAGTACGTC. Amino acid sequence: CASSLYSRGEQYV.

This clonotype occurred a few times. V gene TRBV29-1 combines with J gene TRBJ2-7; D possibly corresponds to TRBD1 (6 bases). Between the trimmed V and J ends, which lost 5 bases and 0 bases, there was a span of 11 bases. The germline V gene has CDR1 SQVTM and CDR2 ANQGSEA. There are 13 residues in the CDR3. The CDR3 sequence is CSVLTGASYEQYF. CDR3 bases: TGCAGCGTTTTGACAGGAGCCTCCTACGAGCAGTACTTC.

Many counts were recorded for this clonotype. V usage is TRBV4-3 and J usage is TRBJ2-2; 7 bases agree with TRBD1. The V gene's germline CDR1 is LGHNA and CDR2 YSLEER. The CDR3 sequence is 16 residues long. J lost 2 bases, V lost 4 bases, and 7 bases had no gene match. In nucleotides, the CDR3 is TGCGCCAGCAGCCGACGGGACAGTCAAAACACCGGGGAGCTGTTTTTT. It is translated as CASSRRDSQNTGELFF.

The chain links TRBV7-3 to TRBJ2-1; D perhaps matches TRBD1 (8 bases). The V end lost 5 bases, the J end lost 8 bases, and 19 bases lay between the germline ends. This CDR3 is built from 15 residues. Per germline, CDR1 SGHTA and CDR2 FQGTGA. The chain's CDR3 is CASSVTGGDIHEQFF. The CDR3 DNA follows: TGTGCCAGCAGCGTCACAGGGGGGGACATCCATGAGCAGTTCTTC.

The table lists this clonotype with a few counts. CDR3 sequence: CASSSVGARANTGELFF. In nucleotides, the CDR3 is TGCGCCAGCAGCTCGGTAGGGGCGCGAGCGAACACCGGGGAGCTGTTTTTT. J is TRBJ2-2 and V is TRBV4-1; D possibly corresponds to TRBD1 (5 bases). V lost 5 bases to trimming and J lost 0 bases, with 16 bases between them. Per germline, CDR1 MGHRA and CDR2 YSYEKL. The CDR3 spans 17 residues.

This clonotype has just a few counts. The chain uses TRBV10-3 and TRBJ2-7, with 9 bases lining up with TRBD1. Germline CDR1 and CDR2: ENHRY and SYGVKD. Trimming removed 6 bases from V and 3 bases from J; junction bases left unmatched: 6. This CDR3 contains 14 residues. As DNA, the CDR3 is TGTGCCATCAGCGAGGGACAGGGTGTCTACGAGCAGTACTTC. Translation gives CAISEGQGVYEQYF.

The chain recombines TRBV29-1 with TRBJ1-1, with D possibly being TRBD1 (5 bases). V lost 6 bases to trimming and J lost 0 bases, with 17 bases between them. Germline CDR1 and CDR2: SQVTM and ANQGSEA. The CDR3 runs 15 residues. CDR3 DNA sequence: TGCAGCGTAGGAACAGGTTGGGGCATGAACACTGAAGCTTTCTTT. Translation: CSVGTGWGMNTEAFF.

The DNA of the CDR3 is TGTGCCAGCAGTGCCCACGGGGGGGCCCAAGAGACCCAGTACTTC. Protein: CASSAHGGAQETQYF. The rearrangement uses TRBV7-2 and TRBJ2-5, with TRBD2 matching 8 bases. Losses at the gene ends were 6 bases for V and 1 base for J; bases not matched to a gene: 7. The CDR3 length is 15 residues. Per the germline V gene, CDR1 is SGHTA and CDR2 is FQGNSA.

A few counts support this clonotype. This chain connects TRBV12-3 or TRBV12-4 to TRBJ2-3; possibly TRBD1 or TRBD2 for D (5 bases each). The CDR3 is 15 amino acids. The V and J ends lost 6 bases and 2 bases respectively, with 15 bases between them. CDR3 amino acids: CASRPRGFTTDTQYF. The CDR3 nucleotides read TGTGCCAGCAGGCCGAGGGGTTTTACCACAGATACGCAGTATTTT.

The rearrangement joins TRBV11-3 to TRBJ2-2, with 10 positions matching TRBD1. Germline V gene data show CDR1 as SGHNT and CDR2 as YENEEA. The CDR3 is 15 amino acids. V was clipped by 5 bases and J by 3 bases; unmatched bases: 3. The CDR3 loop is CASSGGTGDTGELFF. The CDR3 bases are TGTGCCAGCAGCGGCGGGACAGGGGACACCGGGGAGCTGTTTTTT.

The DNA for the CDR3 is TGCAGCGTTGAAGTCAGGGTCTACGAGCAGTACTTC. Translation: CSVEVRVYEQYF. The chain combines TRBV29-1 with TRBJ2-7; a possible D gene is TRBD1 (5 bases). The CDR3 totals 12 residues. Germline CDR1 and CDR2: SQVTM and ANQGSEA. Trimming took 1 base from V and 3 from J, leaving 7 bases between them.

This chain joins TRBV7-6 and TRBJ2-5; D uncertain. Trimming pared 5 bases from V and 1 base from J, leaving 8 bases between. Germline CDR1 SGHVS, CDR2 FNYEAQ. The CDR3 is 13 residues long. CDR3 in DNA: TGTGCCAGCAGCCCCTCCGGCCAAGAGACCCAGTACTTC. Its translation is CASSPSGQETQYF. Based on the CDR3 plus reference TRBV7-6 and TRBJ2-5, the full variable domain is GAGVSQSPRYKVTKRGQDVALRCDPISGHVSLYWYRQALGQGPEFLTYFNYEAQQDKSGLPNDRFSAERPEGSISTLTIQRTEQRDSAMYRCASSPSGQETQYFGPGTRLLVL.

Only one count was recorded for this clonotype. The chain recombines TRBV27 with TRBJ2-1, with a possible D match to TRBD2 (7 bases). Trimming left V 6 bases short and J 7 bases short, with 13 bases between. The CDR3 is 13 amino acids. Germline V CDR1 and CDR2: MNHEY, SMNVEV (reference sequence). CDR3 in amino acids: CASRGGGWNEQFF. CDR3 nucleotides: TGTGCCAGCAGAGGGGGGGGATGGAATGAGCAGTTCTTC.

The V call is TRBV28, the J call TRBJ2-7, with 10 bases fitting TRBD1. The CDR3 contains 15 residues. Trimming at V came to 2 bases and at J to 3 bases, leaving 4 bases not matched to a gene. Germline V gene sequence: CDR1 MDHEN, CDR2 SYDVKM. The CDR3: CASSLVGTGVYEQYF. CDR3 in DNA: TGTGCCAGCAGTTTAGTCGGGACAGGGGTCTACGAGCAGTACTTC.

The chain combines TRBV15 with TRBJ2-1, with TRBD2 as a possible D gene (5 bases). CDR3 size: 13 residues. The germline V gene encodes CDR1 LNHNV and CDR2 YYDKDF (reference sequence). The ends were cut back, 6 bases at V and 3 bases at J, with 9 bases in the middle. CDR3 loop: CATRGADYNEQFF. In DNA form, the CDR3 reads TGTGCCACCAGGGGAGCGGACTACAATGAGCAGTTCTTC.

The chain carries TRBV5-1 and TRBJ2-7, with 7 nucleotides matching TRBD1. V gave up 4 bases and J gave up 2 bases; unmatched junction bases: 12. Germline V lookup: CDR1 SGHRS, CDR2 YFSETQ. The CDR3 has 16 residues. The CDR3 protein is CASSQGQPDKAYEQYF. In DNA form, the CDR3 reads TGCGCCAGCAGCCAGGGACAGCCAGATAAAGCCTACGAGCAGTACTTC.

The rearrangement joins TRBV6-5 to TRBJ2-7; D gene ambiguous. The CDR3 runs to 13 residues. The V end lost 2 bases, the J end lost 6 bases, and 11 bases lay between the germline ends. Per the germline V gene, CDR1 is MNHEY and CDR2 is SVGAGI. The CDR3 nucleotides read TGTGCCAGCAGTTACCGCCTTGCCGGCGAGCAGTACGTC. Amino acids: CASSYRLAGEQYV.

The J gene is TRBJ1-4, the V gene TRBV9; D possibly corresponds to TRBD1 (6 bases). V dropped 0 bases and J dropped 6 bases, with 6 bases sitting between them. From germline, CDR1 is SGDLS and CDR2 YYNGEE. CDR3 length equals 13 residues. The chain's CDR3 is CASSVAGDEKLFF. The CDR3 nucleotides are TGTGCCAGCAGCGTAGCAGGGGATGAAAAACTGTTTTTT.

This clonotype was observed a handful of times. The chain couples TRBV5-5 to TRBJ2-3, with a tentative D call TRBD1 (6 bases). The germline CDR1 and CDR2 sequences are SGHKS and YYEKEE (reference sequence). V was clipped by 4 bases and J by 4 bases, with 19 bases between them. There are 16 residues in the CDR3. As DNA, the CDR3 is TGTGCCAGCAGCCGCCGACAGGCATCGTCATCAGATACGCAGTATTTT. Amino acids: CASSRRQASSSDTQYF.

The chain links TRBV7-9 to TRBJ1-6, with a weak D call TRBD1 (5 bases). Germline V lookup: CDR1 SEHNR, CDR2 FQNEAQ (reference sequence). The CDR3 contains 14 residues. Trimming stripped 4 bases from V and 5 bases from J, with 9 bases between. CDR3 residues: CASSYDSNNSPLHF. The CDR3 bases are TGTGCCAGCAGCTACGACAGTAATAATTCACCCCTCCACTTT.

The chain links TRBV12-3 or TRBV12-4 to TRBJ2-7, with D hard to call. V was trimmed by 3 bases and J by 4 bases, leaving 7 bases between them. The length of the CDR3 is 12 residues. For the CDR3, the DNA is TGTGCCAGCAGTTTGCCCGGTTACGAGCAGTACGTC. Translating gives CASSLPGYEQYV.

There are many counts of this clonotype. This chain connects TRBV4-1 to TRBJ2-2; D might be TRBD1 or TRBD2, each matching 5 bases. The CDR3 length is 15 residues. Germline CDR1 is MGHRA and CDR2 is YSYEKL. V gave up 3 bases and J gave up 7 bases, with 15 bases separating them. Here the CDR3 DNA reads TGCGCCAGCAGCCATCTCCAGGGACCAGGCGGGGAGCTGTTTTTT. Protein sequence: CASSHLQGPGGELFF.